The 11 T cell receptor beta chains listed next were all sequenced from one sample in a study of metastatic and nonmetastatic thyroid tumors. Each patient came to thyroid surgery without any prior treatment (of any kind). TCRdb re-called clones from the PCR reads using MiXCR. The sample includes roughly 40,000 clones, about an eighth of them seen just once. The sequenced material came from blood. These receptors were taken from a male donor with papillary thyroid cancer or a benign thyroid nodule (not recorded which). Some clones in this sample may be carry-over from other donors' samples.

This clone has at least ten counts. This rearrangement joins TRBV20-1 to TRBJ2-3, with D possibly matching TRBD1 (6 bases). The V gene lost 6 bases and the J gene lost 6 bases, with 19 bases spanning the gap. Germline V lookup: CDR1 DFQATT, CDR2 SNEGSKA (reference sequence). There are 14 residues in the CDR3. In DNA, the CDR3 is TGCAGTGCCGATGGGACAACAGGACTGGATACGCAGTATTTT. Residues: CSADGTTGLDTQYF.

This clone has at least ten counts. The rearrangement links TRBV30 to TRBJ1-4, with 7 bases fitting TRBD1. The germline V gene has CDR1 GTSNPN and CDR2 SVGIG (reference sequence). The trim removed 0 bases at V and 8 bases at J, leaving 6 bases unmatched. CDR3 length: 14 amino acids. The CDR3 sequence is CAWSVRGGREKLFF. As DNA, the CDR3 is TGTGCCTGGAGTGTACGAGGGGGCCGGGAAAAACTGTTTTTT. The variable domain in full, with the rest retrieved from reference TRBV30 and TRBJ1-4, is SQTIHQWPATLVQPVGSPLSLECTVEGTSNPNLYWYRQAAGRGLQLLFYSVGIGQISSEVPQNLSASRPQDRQFILSSKKLLLSDSGFYLCAWSVRGGREKLFFGSGTQLSVL.

The chain carries TRBV6-1 and TRBJ1-3, with no clear D. V was clipped by 5 bases and J by 3 bases, with 2 bases between them. Looked up from germline, CDR1 is MNHNS and CDR2 is SASEGT. The CDR3 contains 11 residues. In DNA, the CDR3 is TGTGCCAGCAGTCTTGGAAACACCATATATTTT. Translation gives CASSLGNTIYF.

This clone has a count of ten or more. Other DNA sequences within the sample encode an identical CDR3. V and J are TRBV10-2 and TRBJ2-2; 10 bases align to TRBD2. The CDR3 spans 15 residues. Per the germline V gene, CDR1 is WSHSY and CDR2 is SAAADI. The CDR3 is CASRPGLAPPGELFF. The CDR3 bases are TGCGCTAGCCGTCCGGGACTAGCGCCTCCCGGGGAGCTGTTTTTT.

This clone was picked up many times. The V and J genes are TRBV5-4 and TRBJ1-2, with D uncertain. The CDR3 has 14 residues. CDR1 is SGHNT, CDR2 YYREEE, per germline (reference sequence). The V end was cut by 1 base, the J end by 0 bases, with 7 bases between. CDR3 residues: CASSLTKANYGYTF. CDR3 nucleotide sequence: TGTGCCAGCAGCTTGACAAAAGCTAACTATGGCTACACCTTC.

The chain couples TRBV28 to TRBJ1-2, with a weak D call TRBD1 (5 bases). The germline V gene has CDR1 MDHEN and CDR2 SYDVKM. Trimming stripped 1 base from V and 6 bases from J, with 15 bases between. The CDR3 length is 15 residues. The CDR3 nucleotides are TGTGCCAGCAGTTTATCGTCTTGGGGACCCAATGGCTACACCTTC. This translates into CASSLSSWGPNGYTF.

This clone has at least ten counts. This rearrangement joins TRBV30 to TRBJ2-4, with a tentative D call TRBD2 (5 bases). The V end lost 2 bases, the J end lost 2 bases, and 10 bases lay between the germline ends. From germline, CDR1 is GTSNPN and CDR2 SVGIG (reference sequence). The CDR3 runs to 14 residues. The CDR3 sequence: CAWSRGSSKNIQYF. The CDR3 DNA is TGTGCCTGGAGTAGAGGGAGCTCCAAAAACATTCAGTACTTC.

At least ten counts were recorded for this clone. The gene calls are TRBV6-2 or TRBV6-3 and TRBJ2-1; unclear D gene. From germline, CDR1 is MNHEY and CDR2 SVGEGT. With 4 bases removed from V and 3 bases from J, the gap between germline ends came to 7 bases. The CDR3 length is 13 residues. The CDR3 loop reads CASSLGRYNEQFF. As DNA, the CDR3 is TGTGCCAGCAGTTTGGGTCGCTACAATGAGCAGTTCTTC.

This clone was seen a few times. The genes are TRBV5-5 and TRBJ2-5; TRBD1 aligns across 8 bases. Germline-derived CDR1 and CDR2 are SGHKS and YYEKEE (reference sequence). V lost 3 bases and J lost 5; bases outside the gene matches: 6. The CDR3 sequence is 14 residues long. The DNA for the CDR3 is TGTGCCAGCAGCTCAGGACAGGGCAGGGAGACCCAGTACTTC. It codes for CASSSGQGRETQYF.

V gene TRBV30 combines with J gene TRBJ2-2, with a tentative D call TRBD1 (5 bases). The CDR3 is made up of 20 amino acids. Trimming took off 1 base at V and 0 bases at J, with 24 bases between the two ends. CDR1 is GTSNPN and CDR2 is SVGIG in the germline V gene (reference sequence). The CDR3 here is CAWSGGWVREVGANTGELFF. The CDR3 nucleotides read TGTGCCTGGAGTGGCGGTTGGGTCAGGGAAGTAGGGGCGAACACCGGGGAGCTGTTTTTT. Complete variable domain (other parts from reference TRBV30 and TRBJ2-2): SQTIHQWPATLVQPVGSPLSLECTVEGTSNPNLYWYRQAAGRGLQLLFYSVGIGQISSEVPQNLSASRPQDRQFILSSKKLLLSDSGFYLCAWSGGWVREVGANTGELFFGEGSRLTVL.

This clone is medium-sized within its sample. This sequence joins TRBV6-5 and TRBJ1-2; 12 bases align to TRBD1. The V gene end was trimmed by 0 bases and the J gene end by 8 bases; junction bases not matched to a gene: 7. Germline CDR1 and CDR2: MNHEY and SVGAGI. This CDR3 is built from 16 residues. The CDR3 protein is CASSYSGTGGSTGYTF. As DNA, the CDR3 is TGTGCCAGCAGTTACTCCGGGACAGGGGGCTCCACGGGCTACACCTTC.